Listed below are T cell receptor beta chains from one sample, sequenced in a study of cytomegalovirus exposure and HLA in healthy donors. Data came from immunoSEQ multiplex PCR; TCRdb stores just in-frame clones and leaves some out. The sample lists about 100,000 clones, 76% seen once, with around 4.4% in the top ten. Sequencing was done on a sample of PBMCs. These receptors originate from a man aged 35-49 years in good health and CMV-seronegative. The CDR3 runs from the conserved cysteine through the conserved F or W. D genes are given only for firm matches. Size values are once, few and many counts, or a class for expanded clones, and some rows have none.

cdr3_aa cdr3_nt j_call d_call v_call clone_size
CASSPLTGSYGYTF TGTGCCAGCTCACCTTTGACAGGGAGTTATGGCTACACCTTC TRBJ1-2 TRBD1 TRBV18 few
CASSLRTSGGRVDTQYF TGTGCCAGCAGTTTAAGGACTAGCGGGGGGAGGGTAGATACGCAGTATTTT TRBJ2-3 TRBD2 TRBV27 NA
CASSLAGSTEAFF TGTGCCAGCAGTTTAGCCGGTAGTACTGAAGCTTTCTTT TRBJ1-1 NA TRBV27 NA
CASSLAPGQTNTEAFF TGCGCCAGCAGCTTGGCACCGGGACAGACGAACACTGAAGCTTTCTTT TRBJ1-1 TRBD1 TRBV5-1 NA
CATSSPLRVTQPQHF TGTGCCACCAGCAGCCCGTTGAGGGTTACTCAGCCCCAGCATTTT TRBJ1-5 NA TRBV15 NA
CASSIGAGLEQYF TGTGCCAGTAGTATAGGGGCGGGGCTGGAGCAGTACTTC TRBJ2-7 NA TRBV19 NA
CASSASGDPVIEPGYTF TGCGCCAGCAGCGCCTCAGGGGACCCCGTCATCGAGCCTGGCTACACCTTC TRBJ1-2 NA TRBV5-1 NA
CASSLQGGNEQFF TGTGCCAGCAGCTTACAGGGAGGGAATGAGCAGTTCTTC TRBJ2-1 TRBD2 TRBV7-2 NA
CASSYRPGQGEKLFF TGTGCCAGCAGTTATCGACCGGGACAGGGGGAAAAACTGTTTTTT TRBJ1-4 TRBD1 TRBV2 once
CASSYGGGALGEQFF TGTGCCAGCAGTTACGGCGGGGGGGCCTTAGGTGAGCAGTTCTTC TRBJ2-1 TRBD2 TRBV6-5 NA
CASSLEGQGAFQPQHF TGTGCCAGCAGCTTGGAGGGACAGGGGGCTTTTCAGCCCCAGCATTTT TRBJ1-5 TRBD1 TRBV5-8 NA
CASSSPLGRGEQETQYF TGTGCCAGCAGCTCCCCCCTCGGGCGGGGGGAGCAAGAGACCCAGTACTTC TRBJ2-5 TRBD2 TRBV7-8 NA
CASSSQGALYEQYF TGTGCCAGCAGTTCGCAGGGGGCACTCTACGAGCAGTACTTC TRBJ2-7 TRBD1 TRBV6-6 NA
CAWSGLYGGDTGELFF TGTGCCTGGAGTGGTTTGTATGGGGGCGACACCGGGGAGCTGTTTTTT TRBJ2-2 NA TRBV30 NA
CASRWPGQGYGYTF TGTGCCAGCAGATGGCCTGGACAGGGCTATGGCTACACCTTC TRBJ1-2 TRBD1 TRBV28 NA
CASGAQGTANYGYTF TGTGCTAGTGGAGCCCAAGGGACAGCTAACTATGGCTACACCTTC TRBJ1-2 TRBD1 TRBV12-5 NA
CASSLPGQGYEQYF TGTGCCAGCAGCTTGCCAGGACAGGGATACGAGCAGTACTTC TRBJ2-7 TRBD1 TRBV7-2 NA
CASSNGQVSYEQYF TGTGCCAGCAGCAACGGACAGGTCTCCTACGAGCAGTACTTC TRBJ2-7 TRBD1 TRBV5-4 NA
CASSSGGNEKLFF TGTGCCAGCAGCTCAGGGGGTAATGAAAAACTGTTTTTT TRBJ1-4 TRBD1 TRBV9 NA
CASSRGPTSNQPQHF TGTGCCAGTAGTAGGGGCCCCACAAGCAATCAGCCCCAGCATTTT TRBJ1-5 NA TRBV19 few
CASSQDLGTSRHNEQFF TGTGCCAGCAGCCAAGATTTGGGGACTAGCAGACACAATGAGCAGTTCTTC TRBJ2-1 TRBD2 TRBV14 NA
CASSQGVINTGELFF TGCGCCAGCAGCCAAGGTGTTATTAACACCGGGGAGCTGTTTTTT TRBJ2-2 NA TRBV4-1 NA
CASSPNTGTNEKLFF TGCGCCAGCAGCCCGAATACAGGAACTAATGAAAAACTGTTTTTT TRBJ1-4 NA TRBV5-1 NA
CASRTPGDYNEQFF TGTGCCAGCAGAACTCCGGGGGACTACAATGAGCAGTTCTTC TRBJ2-1 NA TRBV6-6 NA
CASSTGQTQETQYF TGTGCCAGCAGCACGGGACAGACCCAAGAGACCCAGTACTTC TRBJ2-5 TRBD1 TRBV5-4 NA
CASSFAGEYYGYTF TGTGCCAGCAGCTTCGCAGGGGAGTACTATGGCTACACCTTC TRBJ1-2 NA TRBV7-2 few
CSSSVDRSLYEQYF TGTTCCAGCAGCGTAGACAGATCCCTCTACGAGCAGTACTTC TRBJ2-7 NA TRBV7-9 NA
CASSLGQTNYGYTF TGTGCCAGCAGTTTAGGACAGACTAACTATGGCTACACCTTC TRBJ1-2 NA TRBV28 NA
CASENTLNTEAFF TGTGCCAGTGAGAATACTTTGAACACTGAAGCTTTCTTT TRBJ1-1 NA TRBV19 NA
CASSSGQVQETQYF TGTGCCAGCAGCTCGGGACAGGTGCAGGAGACCCAGTACTTC TRBJ2-5 TRBD1 TRBV7-9 NA
CASAGTVQPQHF TGTGCCAGCGCTGGGACAGTGCAGCCCCAGCATTTT TRBJ1-5 TRBD1 TRBV2 NA
CASSVYRATEAFF TGTGCCAGCAGCGTCTACAGGGCCACTGAAGCTTTCTTT TRBJ1-1 NA TRBV6-5 once
CASSEQHTKGADTQYF TGTGCCAGCAGTGAACAACACACAAAAGGGGCAGATACGCAGTATTTT TRBJ2-3 NA TRBV6-1 NA
CSVEHRPGANVLTF TGCAGCGTTGAACACAGACCTGGGGCCAACGTCCTGACTTTC TRBJ2-6 NA TRBV29-1 NA
CASSQSEGAPVETQYF TGCGCCAGCAGCCAAAGCGAAGGGGCGCCGGTAGAGACCCAGTACTTC TRBJ2-5 NA TRBV5-1 NA
CASSLGEANVLTF TGTGCCAGCAGCTTAGGAGAAGCCAACGTCCTGACTTTC TRBJ2-6 NA TRBV7-9 NA
CASSQTGKSTEAFF TGTGCCAGCAGTCAGACAGGGAAGAGCACTGAAGCTTTCTTT TRBJ1-1 TRBD1 TRBV6-5 once
CASSFLAVPNQPQHF TGTGCCAGCAGTTTCTTGGCAGTACCCAATCAGCCCCAGCATTTT TRBJ1-5 NA TRBV27 NA
CASRATGGSSYEQYF TGCGCCAGCAGGGCGACGGGGGGCTCTTCCTACGAGCAGTACTTC TRBJ2-7 NA TRBV10-2 NA
CASSSAAGMETQYF TGCGCCAGCAGTTCGGCAGCGGGGATGGAGACCCAGTACTTC TRBJ2-5 TRBD2 TRBV5-1 NA
CASSYSKYSYEQYF TGTGCCAGCAGTTACTCGAAATACAGCTACGAGCAGTACTTC TRBJ2-7 NA TRBV6-5 NA
CASSPGGVYNEQFF TGTGCCAGCAGTCCTGGGGGGGTGTACAATGAGCAGTTCTTC TRBJ2-1 TRBD2 TRBV11-3 NA
CASSPSGGDYGYTF TGTGCCAGCAGCCCCTCCGGGGGGGACTATGGCTACACCTTC TRBJ1-2 NA TRBV7-8 NA
CASSQDLGTGVSGYTF TGCGCCAGCAGCCAAGATTTAGGGACAGGGGTGTCGGGCTACACCTTC TRBJ1-2 TRBD1 TRBV4-3 NA
CSSSTGQAYGYTF TGTTCCAGCAGTACAGGACAGGCCTATGGCTACACCTTC TRBJ1-2 TRBD1 TRBV7-9 NA
CASSQEGPSGGAHGTDTQYF TGTGCCAGCAGCCAAGAGGGGCCTAGCGGGGGGGCACATGGCACAGATACGCAGTATTTT TRBJ2-3 TRBD2 TRBV4-2 NA
CASSLGNTDTQYF TGTGCCAGCAGCTTGGGTAACACAGATACGCAGTATTTT TRBJ2-3 NA TRBV5-4 NA
CSSSFGDSGANVLTF TGTTCCAGCAGCTTCGGAGATTCTGGGGCCAACGTCCTGACTTTC TRBJ2-6 NA TRBV7-9 NA
CASKNPLRGVGNSPLHF TGCGCCAGCAAAAACCCGCTCAGGGGGGTCGGGAATTCACCCCTCCACTTT TRBJ1-6 TRBD1 TRBV4-1 NA
CASSLRTGEKLFF TGCGCCAGCAGCCTTCGGACAGGGGAAAAACTGTTTTTT TRBJ1-4 TRBD1 TRBV5-1 NA
CASSSGGGTEAFF TGCGCCAGCAGTTCCGGGGGGGGTACTGAAGCTTTCTTT TRBJ1-1 NA TRBV5-1 NA
CASSYSKAETQYF TGTGCCAGCAGTTACTCCAAAGCGGAGACCCAGTACTTC TRBJ2-5 NA TRBV6-6 NA